This T cell receptor beta chain was recorded in a study of blood T cell repertoires in COVID-19. On the study more broadly: In each case, the material was cDNA or gDNA derived from T cells, B-cell-depleted T cells, or PBMCs.

Per the original methods: Cell counts per sample came from amplifying reference gene primers. Profiling relied on immunoSEQ multiplex PCR, and the TCRdb table lists in-frame clones only, not all of them. The V and J calls and clone size are taken from that table; D and trimming were inferred from the DNA. This table has roughly 140,000 clones, roughly 87% appearing once. The trim removed 5 bases at V and 3 bases at J, leaving 7 bases unmatched. Per the germline V gene, CDR1 is SEHNR and CDR2 is FQNEAQ (reference sequence). The CDR3 totals 15 residues. J is TRBJ1-1 and V is TRBV7-9; 9 bases align to TRBD1. The sample taken for sequencing was peripheral blood. The TCR comes from a woman in her sixties with active or convalescent COVID-19. The CDR3 DNA is TGTGCCAGCAGCACATACAGGGGGCGGGACACTGAAGCTTTCTTT. Its protein is CASSTYRGRDTEAFF.